The entry below describes one T cell receptor beta chain. This CDR3 contains 14 residues. Germline V gene lookup returns CDR1 MGHRA and CDR2 YSYEKL. The V end lost 11 bases, the J end lost 7 bases, and 23 bases lay between the germline ends. This sample is drawn from a study of blood T cell repertoires in COVID-19. Study in general: Nucleic acid was either cDNA or gDNA, and it came from T cells, B-cell-depleted T cells, or PBMCs.

This table comes from immunoSEQ multiplex PCR, and its TCRdb copy is limited to in-frame clones, with some not included. Here the sample spans under 150,000 clones, about 88% being singletons. Sequencing input: peripheral blood. The gene calls are TRBV4-1 and TRBJ1-2; weak D call: TRBD1 (5 bases). This receptor was obtained from a human donor in a cohort sampled during active COVID-19. The DNA for the CDR3 is TGCGCCTCTCGTAGCCAGGGCCGGGTGAGTGGCTACACCTTC. It codes for CASRSQGRVSGYTF.